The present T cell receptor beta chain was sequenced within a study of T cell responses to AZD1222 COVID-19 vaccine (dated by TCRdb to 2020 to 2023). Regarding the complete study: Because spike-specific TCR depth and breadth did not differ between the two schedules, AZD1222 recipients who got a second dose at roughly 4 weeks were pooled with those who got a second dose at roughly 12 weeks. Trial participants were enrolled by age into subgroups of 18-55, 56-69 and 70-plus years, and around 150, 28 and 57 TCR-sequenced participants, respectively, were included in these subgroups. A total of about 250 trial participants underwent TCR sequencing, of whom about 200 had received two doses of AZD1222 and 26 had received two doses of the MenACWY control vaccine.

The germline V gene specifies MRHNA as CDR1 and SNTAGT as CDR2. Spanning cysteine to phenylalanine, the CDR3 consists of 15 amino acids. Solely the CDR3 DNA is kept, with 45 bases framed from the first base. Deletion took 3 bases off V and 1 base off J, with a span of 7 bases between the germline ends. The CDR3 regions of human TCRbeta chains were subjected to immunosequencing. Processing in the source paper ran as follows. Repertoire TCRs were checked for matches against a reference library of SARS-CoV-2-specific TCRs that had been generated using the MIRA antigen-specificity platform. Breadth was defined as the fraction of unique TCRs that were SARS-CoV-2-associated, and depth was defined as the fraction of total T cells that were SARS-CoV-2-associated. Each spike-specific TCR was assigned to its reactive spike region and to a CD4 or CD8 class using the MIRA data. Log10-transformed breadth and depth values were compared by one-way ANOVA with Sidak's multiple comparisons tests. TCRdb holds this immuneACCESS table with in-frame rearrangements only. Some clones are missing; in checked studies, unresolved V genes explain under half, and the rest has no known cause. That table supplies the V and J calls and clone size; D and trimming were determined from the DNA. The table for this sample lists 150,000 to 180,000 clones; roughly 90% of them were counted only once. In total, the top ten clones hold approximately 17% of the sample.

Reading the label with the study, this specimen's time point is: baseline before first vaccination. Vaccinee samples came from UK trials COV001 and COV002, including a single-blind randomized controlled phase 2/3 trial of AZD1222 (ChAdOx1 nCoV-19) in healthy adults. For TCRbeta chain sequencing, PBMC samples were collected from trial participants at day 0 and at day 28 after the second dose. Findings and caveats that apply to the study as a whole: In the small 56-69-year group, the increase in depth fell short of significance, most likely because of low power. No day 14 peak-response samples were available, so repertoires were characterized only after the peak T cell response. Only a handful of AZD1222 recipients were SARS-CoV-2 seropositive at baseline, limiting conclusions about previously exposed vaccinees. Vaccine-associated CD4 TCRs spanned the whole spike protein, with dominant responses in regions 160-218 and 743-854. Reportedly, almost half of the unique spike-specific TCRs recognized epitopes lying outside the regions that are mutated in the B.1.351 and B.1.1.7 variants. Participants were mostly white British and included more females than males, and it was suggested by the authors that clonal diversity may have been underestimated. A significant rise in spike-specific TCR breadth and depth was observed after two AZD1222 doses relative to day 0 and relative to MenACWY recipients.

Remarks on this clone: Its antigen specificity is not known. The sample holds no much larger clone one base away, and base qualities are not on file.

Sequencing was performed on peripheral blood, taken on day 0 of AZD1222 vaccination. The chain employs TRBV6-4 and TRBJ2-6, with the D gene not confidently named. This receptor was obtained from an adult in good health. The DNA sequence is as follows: TGTGCCAGCAGTGATTGGGTATCTGGGGCCAACGTCCTGACTTTC. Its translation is CASSDWVSGANVLTF.